This paragraph reports one T cell receptor (beta chain). Its matching antigen is unknown. The source of the sample is a study of shared clonotypes between healthy human individuals. Findings and caveats of the study: When compared with the clonotypes that were shared by all four sorted-subset donors, the non-shared clonotypes turned out to have lower generation probabilities.

Sequenced by immunoSEQ multiplex PCR; TCRdb stores in-frame clones only, minus some. The data hold approximately 2,300,000 clones, with 85% to 95% observed a single time. This CDR3 has 14 amino acids. CDR1 and CDR2 (germline): SNHLY, FYNNEI. Unmatched junction bases numbered 5, after V lost 6 bases and J lost 1 base. Sequenced material: naive CD4+ T cells from PBMCs. The subset: CD45RA+ positively selected. The rearrangement joins TRBV2 to TRBJ2-5; 7 nucleotides align to TRBD1. The receptor was derived from a man aged 18 to 30 in good health. Some clones in this sample may be carry-over from other donors' samples. CDR3 DNA sequence: TGTGCCAGCAGCCAGACAGGGATCCAAGAGACCCAGTACTTC. Its protein product is CASSQTGIQETQYF.